Reported below is one T cell receptor (beta chain). Its antigen is not known. For the second PCR, which ran for roughly 6 to 12 cycles, a sample-barcoded 5' primer and a J-beta primer mix were used. TCRdb called the 5' RACE reads again in MiXCR, with one record for every CDR3 protein. The data contain about 780,000 distinct CDR3 sequences, approximately 67% of them seen just once; the ten biggest clones take up 28%. The V gene's germline CDR1 is MNHEY and CDR2 SVGEGT. Trimming took off 1 base at V and 0 bases at J, with 4 bases between the two ends. The CDR3 sequence is 15 residues long. Peripheral blood, roughly 9.3 milliliters per donor, was collected. This sample is drawn from a study of blood T cells in healthy people across ages. Whole-study context: Per two T cells, template switching captured roughly one barcoded beta molecule.

General study points: Whereas aged donors had fewer naive CD4+ cells, long-lived donors had more of them and higher diversity.

The sample was blood. This clonotype was obtained from a man younger than 40 in good health. This sequence joins TRBV6-2 or TRBV6-3 and TRBJ2-6, with unresolved D. The CDR3 loop is CASSYYNSGANVLTF. The CDR3 bases are TGTGCCAGCAGTTACTACAACTCTGGGGCCAACGTCCTGACTTTC.